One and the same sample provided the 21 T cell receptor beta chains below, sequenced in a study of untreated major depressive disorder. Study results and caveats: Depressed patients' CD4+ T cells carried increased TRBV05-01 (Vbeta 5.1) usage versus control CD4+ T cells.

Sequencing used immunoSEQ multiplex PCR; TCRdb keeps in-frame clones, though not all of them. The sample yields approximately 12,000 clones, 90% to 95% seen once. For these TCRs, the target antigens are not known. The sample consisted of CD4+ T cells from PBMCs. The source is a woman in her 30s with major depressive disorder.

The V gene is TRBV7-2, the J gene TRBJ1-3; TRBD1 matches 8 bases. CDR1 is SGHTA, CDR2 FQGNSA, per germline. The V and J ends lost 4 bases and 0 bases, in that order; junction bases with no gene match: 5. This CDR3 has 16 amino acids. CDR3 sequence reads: CASSSDRGVSGNTIYF. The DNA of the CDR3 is TGTGCCAGCAGCTCAGACAGGGGAGTCTCTGGAAACACCATATATTTT. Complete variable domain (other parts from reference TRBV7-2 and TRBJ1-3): GAGVSQSPSNKVTEKGKDVELRCDPISGHTALYWYRQSLGQGLEFLIYFQGNSAPDKSGLPSDRFSAERTGGSVSTLTIQRTQQEDSAVYLCASSSDRGVSGNTIYFGEGSWLTVV.

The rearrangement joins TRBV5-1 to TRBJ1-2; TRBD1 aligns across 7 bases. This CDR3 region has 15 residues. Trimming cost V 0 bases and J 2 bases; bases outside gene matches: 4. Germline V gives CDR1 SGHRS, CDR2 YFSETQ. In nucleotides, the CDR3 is TGCGCCAGCAGCTTGGAGGGGGCCAAAAACTATGGCTACACCTTC. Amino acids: CASSLEGAKNYGYTF.

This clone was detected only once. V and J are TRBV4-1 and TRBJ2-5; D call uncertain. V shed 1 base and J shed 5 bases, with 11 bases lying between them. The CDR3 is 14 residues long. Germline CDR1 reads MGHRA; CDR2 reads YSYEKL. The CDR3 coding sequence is TGCGCCAGCAGCCAAGTTGGCCTTTTGGAGACCCAGTACTTC. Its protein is CASSQVGLLETQYF.

The CDR3 protein is CASRGRGGEQYF. CDR3 nucleotide sequence: TGTGCCAGCAGGGGCCGAGGTGGCGAGCAGTACTTC. This rearrangement joins TRBV27 to TRBJ2-7; no firm D call. The CDR3 runs 12 residues. In germline, CDR1 is MNHEY, CDR2 SMNVEV (reference sequence). Trimming removed 6 bases at V and 6 bases at J, with 12 bases between.

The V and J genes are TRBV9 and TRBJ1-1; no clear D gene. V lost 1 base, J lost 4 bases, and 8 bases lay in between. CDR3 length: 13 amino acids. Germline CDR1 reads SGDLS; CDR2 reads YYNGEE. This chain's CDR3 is CASSVSRSTEAFF. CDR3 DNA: TGTGCCAGCAGCGTATCAAGGAGCACTGAAGCTTTCTTT.

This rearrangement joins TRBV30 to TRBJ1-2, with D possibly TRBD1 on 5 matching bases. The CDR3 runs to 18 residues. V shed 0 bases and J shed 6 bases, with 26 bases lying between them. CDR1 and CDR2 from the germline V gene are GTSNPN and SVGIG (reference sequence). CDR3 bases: TGTGCCTGGAGTGTACTTTTGGGGCGCGAAGGGTTTAGTCATGGCTACACCTTC. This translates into CAWSVLLGREGFSHGYTF.

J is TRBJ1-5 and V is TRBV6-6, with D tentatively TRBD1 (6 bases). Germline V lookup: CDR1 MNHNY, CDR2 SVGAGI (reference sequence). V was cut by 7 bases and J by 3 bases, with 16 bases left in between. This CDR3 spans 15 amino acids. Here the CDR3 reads CASTGQQRSNQPQHF. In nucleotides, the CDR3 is TGTGCCAGCACAGGACAGCAAAGATCCAATCAGCCCCAGCATTTT.

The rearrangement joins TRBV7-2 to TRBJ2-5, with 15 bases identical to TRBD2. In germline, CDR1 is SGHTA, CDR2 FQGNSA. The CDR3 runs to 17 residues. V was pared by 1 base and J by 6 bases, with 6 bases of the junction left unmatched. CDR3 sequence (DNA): TGTGCCAGCAGCTTAGTCGGACTAGCGGGAGGGGACAAGACCCAGTACTTC. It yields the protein CASSLVGLAGGDKTQYF.

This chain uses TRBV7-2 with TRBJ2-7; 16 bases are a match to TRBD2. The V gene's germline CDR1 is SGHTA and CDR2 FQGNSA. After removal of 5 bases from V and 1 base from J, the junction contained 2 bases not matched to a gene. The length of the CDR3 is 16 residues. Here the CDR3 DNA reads TGTGCCAGCAGCCCGGGACTAGCGGGAGGGTCCTACGAGCAGTACTTC. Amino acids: CASSPGLAGGSYEQYF.

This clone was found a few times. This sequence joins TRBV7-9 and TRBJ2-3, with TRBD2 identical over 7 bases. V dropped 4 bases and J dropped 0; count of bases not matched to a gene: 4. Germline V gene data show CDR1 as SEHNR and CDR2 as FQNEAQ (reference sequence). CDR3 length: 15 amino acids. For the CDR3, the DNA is TGTGCCAGCAGCTCGGGGGGACTTAGCACAGATACGCAGTATTTT. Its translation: CASSSGGLSTDTQYF.

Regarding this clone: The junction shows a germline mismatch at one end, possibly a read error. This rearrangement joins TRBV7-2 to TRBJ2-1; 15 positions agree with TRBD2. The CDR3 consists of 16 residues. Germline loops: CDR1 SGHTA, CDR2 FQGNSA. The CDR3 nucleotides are TGTGCCAGCAGCTTAGCCCCATCCGGGACTAGCGGGAGGAGGCTCTTC. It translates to CASSLAPSGTSGRRLF. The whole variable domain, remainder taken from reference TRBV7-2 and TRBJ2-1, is GAGVSQSPSNKVTEKGKDVELRCDPISGHTALYWYRQSLGQGLEFLIYFQGNSAPDKSGLPSDRFSAERTGGSVSTLTIQRTQQEDSAVYLCASSLAPSGTSGRRLFGPGTRLTVL.

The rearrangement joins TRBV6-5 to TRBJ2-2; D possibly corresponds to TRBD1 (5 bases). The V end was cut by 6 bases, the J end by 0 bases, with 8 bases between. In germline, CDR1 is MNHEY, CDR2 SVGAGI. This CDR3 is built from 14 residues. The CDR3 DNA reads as TGTGCCAGCAGGGACACTGCGAACACCGGGGAGCTGTTTTTT. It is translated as CASRDTANTGELFF.

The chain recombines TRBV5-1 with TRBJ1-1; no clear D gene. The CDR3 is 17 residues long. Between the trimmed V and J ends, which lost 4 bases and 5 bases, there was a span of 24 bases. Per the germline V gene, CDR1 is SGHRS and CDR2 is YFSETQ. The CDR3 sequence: CASSRGQDTQSATEAFF. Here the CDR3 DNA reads TGCGCCAGCAGCCGAGGGCAGGATACACAGTCTGCAACTGAAGCTTTCTTT. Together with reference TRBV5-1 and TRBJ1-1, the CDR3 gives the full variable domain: KAGVTQTPRYLIKTRGQQVTLSCSPISGHRSVSWYQQTPGQGLQFLFEYFSETQRNKGNFPGRFSGRQFSNSRSEMNVSTLELGDSALYLCASSRGQDTQSATEAFFGQGTRLTVV.

CDR3 residues: CSVGELGGYTF. Written as DNA, the CDR3 is TGCAGCGTTGGAGAGCTTGGTGGCTACACCTTC. This sequence joins TRBV29-1 and TRBJ1-2; D gene ambiguous. The V gene lost 4 bases and the J gene lost 7 bases, with 10 bases spanning the gap. CDR1 and CDR2 (germline): SQVTM, ANQGSEA. The CDR3 loop spans 11 amino acids.

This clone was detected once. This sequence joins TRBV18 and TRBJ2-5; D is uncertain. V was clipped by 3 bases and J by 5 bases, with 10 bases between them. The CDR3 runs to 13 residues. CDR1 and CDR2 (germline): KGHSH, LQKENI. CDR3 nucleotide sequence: TGTGCCAGCTCACCGCTAGTCGCTGAGACCCAGTACTTC. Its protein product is CASSPLVAETQYF.

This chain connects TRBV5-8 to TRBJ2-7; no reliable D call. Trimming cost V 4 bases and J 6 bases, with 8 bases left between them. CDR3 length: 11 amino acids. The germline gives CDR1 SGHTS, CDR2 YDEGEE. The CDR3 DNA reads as TGTGCCAGCAGCCTCCTGCGCGAGCAGTACTTC. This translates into CASSLLREQYF.

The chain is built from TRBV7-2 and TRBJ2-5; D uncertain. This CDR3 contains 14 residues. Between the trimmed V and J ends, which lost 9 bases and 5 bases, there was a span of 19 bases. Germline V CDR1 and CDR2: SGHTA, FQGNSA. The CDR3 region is CASSGSAGWETQYF. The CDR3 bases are TGTGCCAGTTCCGGGTCTGCTGGCTGGGAGACCCAGTACTTC.

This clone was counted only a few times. CDR3 protein: CASSTTGGASQPQHF. The CDR3 nucleotides read TGTGCCAGCAGCACTACAGGGGGTGCGTCTCAGCCCCAGCATTTT. The chain uses TRBV5-6 and TRBJ1-5; 8 bases are a match to TRBD1. CDR3 size: 15 residues. The V gene end was trimmed by 4 bases and the J gene end by 6 bases; junction bases not matched to a gene: 9. Germline lookup yields CDR1 SGHDT and CDR2 YYEEEE. Full variable domain (missing parts from reference TRBV5-6 and TRBJ1-5): DAGVTQSPTHLIKTRGQQVTLRCSPKSGHDTVSWYQQALGQGPQFIFQYYEEEERQRGNFPDRFSGHQFPNYSSELNVNALLLGDSALYLCASSTTGGASQPQHFGDGTRLSIL.

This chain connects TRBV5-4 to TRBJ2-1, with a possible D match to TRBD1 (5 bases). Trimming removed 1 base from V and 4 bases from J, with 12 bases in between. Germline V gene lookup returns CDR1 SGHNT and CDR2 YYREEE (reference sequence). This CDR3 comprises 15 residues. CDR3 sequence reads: CASSLRRQSYNEQFF. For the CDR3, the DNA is TGTGCCAGCAGCTTGAGGAGACAGTCTTACAATGAGCAGTTCTTC.

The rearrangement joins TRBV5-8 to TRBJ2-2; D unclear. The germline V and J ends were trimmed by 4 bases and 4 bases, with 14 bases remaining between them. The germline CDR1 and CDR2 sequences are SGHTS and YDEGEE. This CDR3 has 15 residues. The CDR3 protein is CASSEQLHFTGELFF. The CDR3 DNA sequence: TGTGCCAGCAGCGAACAACTACATTTCACCGGGGAGCTGTTTTTT.

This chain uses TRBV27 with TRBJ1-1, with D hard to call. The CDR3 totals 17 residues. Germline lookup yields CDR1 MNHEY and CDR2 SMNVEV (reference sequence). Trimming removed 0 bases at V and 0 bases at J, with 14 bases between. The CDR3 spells CASSLSSRVILNTEAFF. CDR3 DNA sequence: TGTGCCAGCAGTTTATCGTCCCGAGTTATCCTGAACACTGAAGCTTTCTTT.